This is a list of T cell receptor beta chains from one sample in a study of blood T cell repertoires in COVID-19. Method: immunoSEQ multiplex PCR; TCRdb's copy keeps in-frame clones and lacks some. The repertoire includes approximately 150,000 clones, 78% of them detected once, and 1.5% to 2.5% sits in the top ten. The sequencing sample was made of peripheral blood. The receptors come from a woman aged 60-70 years with acute or convalescent COVID-19. CDR3s include the opening cysteine and the closing phenylalanine or tryptophan. A D gene is named only where the DNA matches it firmly. Clone size appears in some rows only: once, few, many, or a class for an expanded clone.

D gene: NA; clone size: few; J gene: TRBJ1-4; V gene: TRBV27; CDR3 DNA: TGTGCCAGCAGTTTACGGGGGGCGCAACAAAAACTGTTTTTT; CDR3 protein: CASSLRGAQQKLFF
D gene: TRBD2; clone size: NA; J gene: TRBJ2-7; V gene: TRBV10-1; CDR3 DNA: TGCGCCAGCAGTGATGCTAGCGGGATACAGCAGTACTTC; CDR3 protein: CASSDASGIQQYF
D gene: TRBD2; clone size: NA; J gene: TRBJ2-2; V gene: TRBV6-5; CDR3 DNA: TGTGCCAGCAGTTTGGGACTAGCGGGAGTCGGGGAGCTGTTTTTT; CDR3 protein: CASSLGLAGVGELFF
D gene: TRBD2; clone size: NA; J gene: TRBJ2-6; V gene: TRBV4-1; CDR3 DNA: TGCGCCAGCAGCCGGTACGCGGGGGGGATCTCTGGGGCCAACGTCCTGACTTTC; CDR3 protein: CASSRYAGGISGANVLTF
D gene: NA; clone size: NA; J gene: TRBJ2-3; V gene: TRBV29-1; CDR3 DNA: TGCAGCGTTGCTGTAGCCACAACCGGAGATACGCAGTATTTT; CDR3 protein: CSVAVATTGDTQYF
D gene: TRBD1; clone size: NA; J gene: TRBJ1-5; V gene: TRBV28; CDR3 DNA: TGTGCCAGCAGTTTATACAGGGGGAATAGCAATCAGCCCCAGCATTTT; CDR3 protein: CASSLYRGNSNQPQHF
D gene: TRBD1; clone size: once; J gene: TRBJ2-7; V gene: TRBV5-1; CDR3 DNA: TGCGCCAGCAGCTTGGTGGACAGGGGCGAGCAGTACTTC; CDR3 protein: CASSLVDRGEQYF
D gene: TRBD1; clone size: NA; J gene: TRBJ2-1; V gene: TRBV7-9; CDR3 DNA: TGTGCCAGCAGCCGACGGGACAGGGGATACCTCTACAATGAGCAGTTCTTC; CDR3 protein: CASSRRDRGYLYNEQFF
D gene: TRBD1; clone size: NA; J gene: TRBJ2-7; V gene: TRBV18; CDR3 DNA: TGTGCCAGCGGGACAGGGTTTTCCGAGCAGTACTTC; CDR3 protein: CASGTGFSEQYF
D gene: NA; clone size: NA; J gene: TRBJ2-5; V gene: TRBV28; CDR3 DNA: TGTGCCAGTACAGAGGGTCGGGGGGAGACCCAGTACTTC; CDR3 protein: CASTEGRGETQYF